A single sample gave rise to the 26 T cell receptor beta chains below, sequenced in a study of OX40 agonist ivuxolimab in advanced cancers. Repertoires were generated with immunoSEQ multiplex PCR, while TCRdb's copy carries only in-frame clones and drops some. Of tens of thousands of clones listed, about 85% are singletons. The sample in question was CD4+ or CD8+ T cells sorted from blood, obtained in a trial of the OX40 agonist ivuxolimab. The origin of the receptors is an adult with an advanced solid tumor such as melanoma, head and neck, liver or kidney cancer.

The chain joins TRBV7-8 to TRBJ1-1; 10 positions agree with TRBD1. Per germline, CDR1 SGHVS and CDR2 FQNEAQ. V dropped 5 bases and J dropped 6; count of bases not matched to a gene: 9. The CDR3 covers 15 residues. This CDR3 is CASSARDRGSAEAFF. In DNA, the CDR3 is TGTGCCAGCAGCGCCCGGGACAGGGGTTCCGCTGAAGCTTTCTTT.

The chain has TRBV4-1 and TRBJ2-2; D is unresolved. The CDR3 consists of 12 residues. V was shortened by 4 bases and J by 5 bases, with 5 bases between the two germline ends. The germline V gene encodes CDR1 MGHRA and CDR2 YSYEKL. CDR3 sequence (DNA): TGCGCCAGCAGCCCCCAAACCGGGGAGCTGTTTTTT. Translated: CASSPQTGELFF.

Only a few counts were recorded for this clone. This rearrangement joins TRBV19 to TRBJ2-7, with a possible D match to TRBD1 (6 bases). Trimming removed 4 bases from V and 2 bases from J, with 12 bases in between. This CDR3 is 14 amino acids long. In germline, CDR1 is LNHDA, CDR2 SQIVND (reference sequence). In DNA form, the CDR3 reads TGTGCCAGTAGTAACAACAGGGCCCCCTACGAGCAGTACTTC. Translation gives CASSNNRAPYEQYF.

The V call is TRBV19, the J call TRBJ1-1; D unclear. V was pared by 6 bases and J by 1 base, with 0 bases between. CDR1 LNHDA and CDR2 SQIVND come from the germline V gene (reference sequence). The CDR3 has 10 residues. The CDR3 loop reads CASRNTEAFF. The CDR3 region has the DNA TGTGCCAGTAGGAACACTGAAGCTTTCTTT.

V and J are TRBV19 and TRBJ1-3; the D is unclear. V was shortened by 2 bases and J by 2 bases, with 10 bases between the two germline ends. Germline V lookup: CDR1 LNHDA, CDR2 SQIVND (reference sequence). The CDR3 totals 15 residues. The CDR3 loop reads CASSIIATAGNTIYF. The CDR3 coding sequence is TGTGCCAGTAGTATAATAGCAACAGCTGGAAACACCATATATTTT.

The CDR3 nucleotides are TGTGCCAGCAGTTTCCAGACAGGGGGCAACTACGAGCAGTACTTC. It specifies CASSFQTGGNYEQYF. J is TRBJ2-7 and V is TRBV27; TRBD1 agrees at 10 bases. Germline CDR1 MNHEY, CDR2 SMNVEV (reference sequence). CDR3 size: 15 residues. Trimming cost V 3 bases and J 3 bases; bases outside gene matches: 5.

Only one count was recorded for this clone. The chain carries TRBV27 and TRBJ2-1; 7 nucleotides align to TRBD2. Germline V gene sequence: CDR1 MNHEY, CDR2 SMNVEV (reference sequence). CDR3 size: 18 residues. The trim removed 3 bases at V and 2 bases at J, leaving 13 bases unmatched. CDR3 DNA: TGTGCCAGCAGTTTTCCTGCCCTGGGGGGGGAGACCTACAATGAGCAGTTCTTC. Translated, it gives CASSFPALGGETYNEQFF.

The chain has TRBV6-1 and TRBJ2-3; 11 nucleotides agree with TRBD2. CDR1 and CDR2 (germline): MNHNS, SASEGT. V lost 0 bases, J lost 2 bases, and 1 base stayed unmatched. The CDR3 has 16 amino acids. The CDR3 DNA follows: TGTGCCAGCAGTGAAGCTAGCGGGGGGGCCACAGATACGCAGTATTTT. It specifies CASSEASGGATDTQYF.

The V and J genes are TRBV11-2 and TRBJ2-5; D gene unclear. TRBJ2-7 matches the DNA end more closely, so the J call is doubtful. The CDR3 runs 12 residues. Germline V CDR1 and CDR2: SGHAT, FQNNGV. CDR3 nucleotide sequence: TGTGCCAGCAGCTCCCCCCCCTACGAGCAGTACTTC. Its protein product is CASSSPPYEQYF.

This clone was detected only once. The chain employs TRBV13 and TRBJ2-1; the match to TRBD1 covers 7 bases. V shed 5 bases, J shed 2 bases, and the junction held 6 bases outside the gene matches. CDR3 length: 15 residues. Germline CDR1 is PRHDT and CDR2 is FYEKMQ (reference sequence). The CDR3 nucleotides are TGTGCCAGCAGCCTTGAACAGGGGCCCTACAATGAGCAGTTCTTC. Protein product: CASSLEQGPYNEQFF.

The CDR3, as DNA: TGTGCCAGCAGCCAAGCGGACAGGGCTAGCTACACCTTC. Translating it yields CASSQADRASYTF. The chain carries TRBV4-2 and TRBJ1-2, with TRBD1 matching 8 bases. The CDR3 sequence is 13 residues long. Germline V gives CDR1 LGHNA, CDR2 YNFKEQ. Losses at the gene ends were 1 base for V and 9 bases for J; bases not matched to a gene: 4.

This clone showed up just a few times. The V call is TRBV6-4, the J call TRBJ2-1, with 10 bases lining up with TRBD2. CDR1 and CDR2 (germline): MRHNA, SNTAGT. The CDR3 covers 15 residues. V trimming: 2 bases; J trimming: 7 bases; junction bases outside the gene matches: 5. CDR3 residues: CASSDRASGGNEQFF. CDR3 in DNA: TGTGCCAGCAGTGACCGGGCTAGCGGGGGAAATGAGCAGTTCTTC.

This clone was detected a few times. One end of the junction fails to match germline, which may point to a read error. CDR3 amino acids: CASSQGSSGVPGETQYF. CDR3 DNA: TGCGCCAGCAGCCAAGGCTCTAGCGGGGTCCCAGGGGAGACCCAGTACTTC. The rearrangement links TRBV7-9 to TRBJ2-5, with 9 bases matching TRBD2. This CDR3 has 17 amino acids. The germline V gene encodes CDR1 SEHNR and CDR2 FQNEAQ (reference sequence).

The chain carries TRBV5-8 and TRBJ1-4, with unresolved D. Trimming pared 0 bases from V and 0 bases from J, leaving 6 bases between. This CDR3 contains 15 residues. Per germline, CDR1 SGHTS and CDR2 YDEGEE. The CDR3 here is CASSLESATNEKLFF. The DNA of the CDR3 is TGTGCCAGCAGCTTGGAGTCAGCAACTAATGAAAAACTGTTTTTT.

The chain recombines TRBV5-5 with TRBJ1-4, with 8 bases matching TRBD1. The germline V gene has CDR1 SGHKS and CDR2 YYEKEE (reference sequence). The V segment lost 4 bases and the J segment 3 bases; nucleotides outside the gene matches: 5. CDR3 size: 15 residues. The CDR3 DNA is TGTGCCAGCAGCCCTTGGACAGGGCCTAATGAAAAACTGTTTTTT. Its translation is CASSPWTGPNEKLFF. Supplemented by reference TRBV5-5 and TRBJ1-4, the full variable domain reads DAGVTQSPTHLIKTRGQQVTLRCSPISGHKSVSWYQQVLGQGPQFIFQYYEKEERGRGNFPDRFSARQFPNYSSELNVNALLLGDSALYLCASSPWTGPNEKLFFGSGTQLSVL.

This clone showed up just once. This chain joins TRBV9 and TRBJ1-2; 11 bases are a match to TRBD1. The CDR3 runs 13 residues. Germline V CDR1 and CDR2: SGDLS, YYNGEE. The junction had 6 bases not matched to a gene; V was cut back by 4 bases and J by 10 bases. The CDR3 bases are TGTGCCAGCAGCCCCGGGACAGGGGGTCTCTACACCTTC. Translating gives CASSPGTGGLYTF.

This chain joins TRBV18 and TRBJ2-2; 7 nucleotides agree with TRBD1. Looked up from germline, CDR1 is KGHSH and CDR2 is LQKENI. The CDR3 sequence is 21 residues long. V lost 2 bases, J lost 1 base, and 19 bases stayed unmatched. CDR3 in amino acids: CASSPESQGKRELMNTGELFF. The CDR3 nucleotides are TGTGCCAGCTCACCAGAGTCACAGGGGAAAAGAGAACTTATGAACACCGGGGAGCTGTTTTTT.

The chain combines TRBV4-3 with TRBJ1-3; 7 positions agree with TRBD1. Looked up from germline, CDR1 is LGHNA and CDR2 is YSLEER. The CDR3 length is 15 residues. V lost 4 bases and J lost 1; bases outside the gene matches: 4. CDR3 sequence reads: CASSPGQSSGNTIYF. CDR3 coding DNA: TGCGCCAGCAGCCCGGGACAGTCTTCTGGAAACACCATATATTTT.

J is TRBJ1-1 and V is TRBV5-5; unclear D gene. This CDR3 is 12 amino acids long. Trimming removed 4 bases at V and 6 bases at J, with 10 bases between. Germline V gene lookup returns CDR1 SGHKS and CDR2 YYEKEE (reference sequence). Here the CDR3 DNA reads TGTGCCAGCAGCAAGACCGTGGCTGAAGCTTTCTTT. Amino acid sequence: CASSKTVAEAFF. The full variable domain, rest sourced from reference TRBV5-5 and TRBJ1-1, is DAGVTQSPTHLIKTRGQQVTLRCSPISGHKSVSWYQQVLGQGPQFIFQYYEKEERGRGNFPDRFSARQFPNYSSELNVNALLLGDSALYLCASSKTVAEAFFGQGTRLTVV.

This chain links TRBV4-3 with TRBJ2-3; TRBD2 matches at 10 bases. V lost 3 bases and J lost 2; bases outside the gene matches: 5. Germline CDR1 and CDR2: LGHNA and YSLEER. CDR3 size: 16 residues. The CDR3 coding sequence is TGCGCCAGCAGCCAGGAAAGCGGGGGGGTCACAGATACGCAGTATTTT. It codes for CASSQESGGVTDTQYF.

This clone was observed a single time. CDR3 sequence reads: CASSQGLNREALNSPLHF. CDR3 bases: TGTGCCAGCAGCCAAGGATTGAACAGGGAGGCCCTAAATTCACCCCTCCACTTT. V usage is TRBV4-2 and J usage is TRBJ1-6, with D possibly matching TRBD1 (6 bases). Germline CDR1 and CDR2: LGHNA and YNFKEQ. The V end was cut by 1 base, the J end by 7 bases, with 20 bases between. The CDR3 runs 18 residues.

V and J are TRBV5-1 and TRBJ1-1; maybe TRBD1 (6 bases). Trimming cost V 0 bases and J 7 bases, with 19 bases left between them. CDR3 length: 16 residues. The germline gives CDR1 SGHRS, CDR2 YFSETQ. In DNA, the CDR3 is TGCGCCAGCAGCTTGGACCCCCTCGACAGGCACATTGAAGCTTTCTTT. Translation gives CASSLDPLDRHIEAFF.

The chain recombines TRBV6-5 with TRBJ1-2; the match to TRBD1 covers 8 bases. The CDR3 extends over 14 amino acids. The germline V gene has CDR1 MNHEY and CDR2 SVGAGI. With 2 bases clipped from V and 6 bases from J, the junction kept 5 bases outside the gene matches. The CDR3 is CASSYAPTGDGYTF. The CDR3 nucleotides are TGTGCCAGCAGTTACGCCCCGACAGGGGATGGCTACACCTTC.

This clone came up once. V is TRBV5-6 and J is TRBJ2-1, with D possibly TRBD2 on 5 matching bases. With 2 bases removed from V and 5 bases from J, the gap between germline ends came to 11 bases. The CDR3 spans 14 residues. CDR1 and CDR2 from the germline V gene are SGHDT and YYEEEE. This CDR3 is CASSLGRSDNEQFF. In DNA form, the CDR3 reads TGTGCCAGCAGCTTAGGACGTAGCGACAATGAGCAGTTCTTC.

The V and J genes are TRBV11-2 and TRBJ2-2; no clear D gene. This CDR3 comprises 12 residues. Germline V gene lookup returns CDR1 SGHAT and CDR2 FQNNGV. Trimming left V 1 base short and J 5 bases short, with 2 bases between. CDR3 coding DNA: TGTGCCAGCAGCTTAGCTACCGGGGAGCTGTTTTTT. It specifies CASSLATGELFF.

This clone showed up just once. The rearrangement uses TRBV2 and TRBJ1-2; no definite D call. This CDR3 has 15 residues. Trimming removed 0 bases from V and 0 bases from J, with 8 bases in between. Per germline, CDR1 SNHLY and CDR2 FYNNEI. The chain's CDR3 is CASSEAGSPNYGYTF. Here the CDR3 DNA reads TGTGCCAGCAGTGAAGCCGGCAGTCCTAACTATGGCTACACCTTC.